The T cell receptor (beta chain) described here comes from a study of blood T cell repertoires in COVID-19. Study as a whole: The origin of the acute and convalescent COVID-19 samples was the United States, Italy and Spain. In each case, the material was cDNA or gDNA derived from T cells, B-cell-depleted T cells, or PBMCs.

Source study methods: Reference gene primer amplification yielded estimated nucleated cell counts. Method: immunoSEQ multiplex PCR; TCRdb's copy keeps in-frame clones and lacks some. V, J and clone size were drawn from that table, and D and trimming were deduced from the DNA. The data show 150,000 to 190,000 clones, over 75% seen once. This CDR3 has 16 residues. The V and J ends lost 2 bases and 2 bases, in that order; junction bases with no gene match: 9. In germline, CDR1 is SGHDT, CDR2 YYEEEE. This TCR derives from a woman aged 40 to 50 with acute or convalescent COVID-19. Sequenced material: peripheral blood. The rearrangement links TRBV5-6 to TRBJ2-7; 8 bases fit TRBD2. CDR3 amino acids: CASSFFIGGVTYEQYF. CDR3 sequence (DNA): TGTGCCAGCAGCTTCTTTATCGGGGGGGTGACCTACGAGCAGTACTTC.